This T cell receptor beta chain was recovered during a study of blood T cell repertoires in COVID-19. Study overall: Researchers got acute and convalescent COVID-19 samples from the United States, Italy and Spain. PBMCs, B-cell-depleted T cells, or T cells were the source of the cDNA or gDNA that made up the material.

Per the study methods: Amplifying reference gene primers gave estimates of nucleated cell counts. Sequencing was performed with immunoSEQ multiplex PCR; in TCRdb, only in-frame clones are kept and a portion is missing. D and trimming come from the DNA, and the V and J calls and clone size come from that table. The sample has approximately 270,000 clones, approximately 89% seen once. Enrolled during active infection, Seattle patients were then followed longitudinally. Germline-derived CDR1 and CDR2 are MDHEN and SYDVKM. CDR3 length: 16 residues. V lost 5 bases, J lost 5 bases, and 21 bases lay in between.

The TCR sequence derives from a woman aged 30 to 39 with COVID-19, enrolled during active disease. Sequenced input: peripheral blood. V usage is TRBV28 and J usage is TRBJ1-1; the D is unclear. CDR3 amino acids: CASSEIKKSGRTEAFF. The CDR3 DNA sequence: TGTGCCAGCAGTGAAATCAAGAAGTCGGGGAGGACTGAAGCTTTCTTT. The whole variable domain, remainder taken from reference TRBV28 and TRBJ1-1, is DVKVTQSSRYLVKRTGEKVFLECVQDMDHENMFWYRQDPGLGLRLIYFSYDVKMKEKGDIPEGYSVSREKKERFSLILESASTNQTSMYLCASSEIKKSGRTEAFFGQGTRLTVV.